This is a list of T cell receptor beta chains from one sample in a study of blood T cell repertoires in COVID-19. Sequencing used immunoSEQ multiplex PCR; TCRdb keeps in-frame clones, though not all of them. The sample includes some 70,000 clones, nearly 90% of them seen just once. The sample was peripheral blood. These receptors came from a man between 70 and 80 years old with active or convalescent COVID-19. Each CDR3 is given with its conserved first and last residue. The D gene is left open where the match is weak. The size entry is marked missing in some rows and otherwise reads once, few, many or a size class.

DNA: TGTGCCAGCAGTTTAAACGGGGTCACTGAAGCTTTCTTT
CDR3: CASSLNGVTEAFF
D: NA
V: TRBV12-3/TRBV12-4
J: TRBJ1-1
size: NA

DNA: TGTGCCAGCAGCTACAGGGGCCTCCCGAACACTGAAGCTTTCTTT
CDR3: CASSYRGLPNTEAFF
D: TRBD1
V: TRBV28
J: TRBJ1-1
size: NA

DNA: TGTGCCACCAGCAGCCTCCGGGACAGGGGGTTAGGTGGACTGACCGGGGAGCTGTTTTTT
CDR3: CATSSLRDRGLGGLTGELFF
D: TRBD1
V: TRBV15
J: TRBJ2-2
size: NA

DNA: TGCGCCAGCAGCCAAGATCTGGCGGGGGCACCAGGGCAGTTCTTC
CDR3: CASSQDLAGAPGQFF
D: NA
V: TRBV4-1
J: TRBJ2-1
size: NA

DNA: TGTGCCAGCAGCGTAGCTCCGGCTAGCGGGAGCAGGTATGAGCAGTTCTTC
CDR3: CASSVAPASGSRYEQFF
D: TRBD2
V: TRBV9
J: TRBJ2-1
size: NA

DNA: TGTGCCAGCAGTCCCCCGGGAGGAACCACCGGGGAGCTGTTTTTT
CDR3: CASSPPGGTTGELFF
D: TRBD2
V: TRBV7-9
J: TRBJ2-2
size: NA

DNA: TGTGCCAGTAGTATCGGCTACGAGCAGTACTTC
CDR3: CASSIGYEQYF
D: NA
V: TRBV19
J: TRBJ2-7
size: NA

DNA: TGCAGCGCGGGGGGGAGGAACACCGGGGAGCTGTTTTTT
CDR3: CSAGGRNTGELFF
D: TRBD2
V: TRBV29-1
J: TRBJ2-2
size: NA

DNA: TGTGCAGCAAAGGGAGCTAGCAGTATGACCTACAATGAGCAGTTCTTC
CDR3: CAAKGASSMTYNEQFF
D: NA
V: TRBV27
J: TRBJ2-1
size: NA

DNA: TGTGCCAGCAGTCCTTCCAACAGGGGAGGCGAGCAGTACTTC
CDR3: CASSPSNRGGEQYF
D: NA
V: TRBV6-6
J: TRBJ2-7
size: NA

DNA: TGTGCCATCCGACAAGAGGGCGGGGAGGGACAGCCCCAGCATTTT
CDR3: CAIRQEGGEGQPQHF
D: NA
V: TRBV10-3
J: TRBJ1-5
size: NA

DNA: TGTGCCAGCAGCTTAGCCCTACTGACACGGGGGGCCTACGAGCAGTACTTC
CDR3: CASSLALLTRGAYEQYF
D: TRBD2
V: TRBV11-2
J: TRBJ2-7
size: NA

DNA: TGTGCCAGCAATGCAGGGGGCGTGAGAACTGAAGCTTTCTTT
CDR3: CASNAGGVRTEAFF
D: TRBD1
V: TRBV6-5
J: TRBJ1-1
size: once

DNA: TGCGCCAGCAGCTTGATGCTAGCGGGAGCGGTAAACACCGGGGAGCTGTTTTTT
CDR3: CASSLMLAGAVNTGELFF
D: TRBD2
V: TRBV5-1
J: TRBJ2-2
size: NA

DNA: TGTGCCATCAGTGGACAAATGAAGAGGAACACTGAAGCTTTCTTT
CDR3: CAISGQMKRNTEAFF
D: NA
V: TRBV10-3
J: TRBJ1-1
size: NA

DNA: TGCGCCAGCAGCCTGGGCCGCTACTCTGGAAACACCATATATTTT
CDR3: CASSLGRYSGNTIYF
D: NA
V: TRBV5-1
J: TRBJ1-3
size: NA

DNA: TGTGCCAGTAGAGGCCAGGGGCTAGCGGGATGGGAGACCCAGTACTTC
CDR3: CASRGQGLAGWETQYF
D: TRBD2
V: TRBV19
J: TRBJ2-5
size: NA

DNA: TGTGCCAGCAGTTTAACAGCGGGAAGACAGTTCTTC
CDR3: CASSLTAGRQFF
D: TRBD2
V: TRBV27
J: TRBJ2-1
size: NA

DNA: TGTGCCAGCAGGGGGGCTAGCGGGTTCCAAGAGACCCAGTACTTC
CDR3: CASRGASGFQETQYF
D: TRBD2
V: TRBV2
J: TRBJ2-5
size: once

DNA: TGTGCCAGCAGCCAAGGGGGAACTAGCGGGAGTCAGTACTTC
CDR3: CASSQGGTSGSQYF
D: TRBD2
V: TRBV3-1/TRBV3-2
J: TRBJ2-4
size: NA

DNA: TGTGCCAGCAGCCGAAGGACAGGGGGGGTCTACGAGCAGTACTTC
CDR3: CASSRRTGGVYEQYF
D: TRBD1
V: TRBV3-1/TRBV3-2
J: TRBJ2-7
size: NA

DNA: TGTGCCATCAGTGGGACTAGCGGCAATGAGCAGTTCTTC
CDR3: CAISGTSGNEQFF
D: TRBD2
V: TRBV10-3
J: TRBJ2-1
size: NA

DNA: TGTGCCACCAGTGATCCTTCAGGGGCGTACGAGCAGTACTTC
CDR3: CATSDPSGAYEQYF
D: NA
V: TRBV24-1
J: TRBJ2-7
size: NA

DNA: TGCGCCAGCAGTGATTTTAGCGGGGGGCACAATGAGCAGTTCTTC
CDR3: CASSDFSGGHNEQFF
D: TRBD2
V: TRBV10-2
J: TRBJ2-1
size: NA

DNA: TGCAGCGTTACCCCAGGGGGCACCGGGGAGCTGTTTTTT
CDR3: CSVTPGGTGELFF
D: TRBD1
V: TRBV29-1
J: TRBJ2-2
size: few

DNA: TGTGCCAGCAGCCTCCCGGGACAGGGGGCAGGAGAGCAGTTCTTC
CDR3: CASSLPGQGAGEQFF
D: TRBD1
V: TRBV3-1/TRBV3-2
J: TRBJ2-1
size: NA

DNA: TGTGCCAGCAGCAGGGGACAAAACACCGGGGAGCTGTTTTTT
CDR3: CASSRGQNTGELFF
D: NA
V: TRBV3-1/TRBV3-2
J: TRBJ2-2
size: NA

DNA: TGTGCCAGCAGTTACGTAACAGGGGACACCGGGGAGCTGTTTTTT
CDR3: CASSYVTGDTGELFF
D: TRBD1
V: TRBV6-2/TRBV6-3
J: TRBJ2-2
size: NA

DNA: TGCAGCGTTGTGAGAACGAATGATGGCTACACCTTC
CDR3: CSVVRTNDGYTF
D: NA
V: TRBV29-1
J: TRBJ1-2
size: once

DNA: TGTGCCAGCAGCTTAGACTTAGGCGGGAATTGGTCCTACAATGAGCAGTTCTTC
CDR3: CASSLDLGGNWSYNEQFF
D: NA
V: TRBV7-2
J: TRBJ2-1
size: NA

DNA: TGCGCCAGCAGCCAGCCGGGACAGGGTGGTGAAAAACTGTTTTTT
CDR3: CASSQPGQGGEKLFF
D: TRBD1
V: TRBV4-1
J: TRBJ1-4
size: NA

DNA: TGTGCCAGTAGCGATCCCGGGACTAGCCAGGAAAAATGGTTCTTC
CDR3: CASSDPGTSQEKWFF
D: TRBD2
V: TRBV19
J: TRBJ2-1
size: NA

DNA: TGTGCCAGCAGGGGGCAGGGATCGGTGGGCTATGGCTACACCTTC
CDR3: CASRGQGSVGYGYTF
D: NA
V: TRBV28
J: TRBJ1-2
size: NA

DNA: TGCGCCAGCAGCGGTACAGGTCCAGGGCGGCGCGAGCAGTACTTC
CDR3: CASSGTGPGRREQYF
D: NA
V: TRBV5-1
J: TRBJ2-7
size: NA

DNA: TGTGCCAGCAGTCCGCTAGTAGTATACGAGCAGTACTTC
CDR3: CASSPLVVYEQYF
D: NA
V: TRBV27
J: TRBJ2-7
size: NA

DNA: TGTGCCAGCAGTTTATTCAGGGGGCAGGATGGCTACACCTTC
CDR3: CASSLFRGQDGYTF
D: TRBD1
V: TRBV27
J: TRBJ1-2
size: NA

DNA: TGTGCCAGCACAGGGGGACAGGGTCGAGCAGATACGCAGTATTTT
CDR3: CASTGGQGRADTQYF
D: TRBD1
V: TRBV28
J: TRBJ2-3
size: many